A single sample is the source of the 23 T cell receptor beta chains below, sequenced in a study of cytomegalovirus exposure and HLA in healthy donors. The PCR ran on 60 Vbeta and 13 Jbeta primers. Only in-frame clones appear in the TCRdb table, and some are missing; sequencing was by immunoSEQ multiplex PCR. The data contain some 150,000 clones, roughly 80% of them singletons. Sequenced: PBMCs. These receptors all come from a woman aged 45-59 years in good health and CMV-seropositive.

Only one count was recorded for this clone. In DNA, the CDR3 is TGCGCCAGCAGCTTGGCGGGTACCTACGAGCAGTACTTC. Amino acid sequence: CASSLAGTYEQYF. The chain recombines TRBV5-1 with TRBJ2-5; no definite D call. Gene TRBJ2-7 matches the end of the DNA better, so the J call may be wrong. The germline V gene has CDR1 SGHRS and CDR2 YFSETQ. CDR3 length equals 13 residues.

The rearrangement links TRBV19 to TRBJ2-1, with D possibly TRBD1 on 5 matching bases. The CDR3 sequence is 14 residues long. Germline V lookup: CDR1 LNHDA, CDR2 SQIVND (reference sequence). V was clipped by 5 bases and J by 8 bases, with 16 bases between them. This CDR3 reads CASSFAGFSYEQFF. The CDR3 nucleotides read TGTGCCAGTAGTTTCGCAGGGTTTTCTTATGAGCAGTTCTTC.

The chain uses TRBV11-1 and TRBJ2-1; D uncertain. Germline V gene sequence: CDR1 SGHAT, CDR2 FQDESV (reference sequence). The V end lost 4 bases, the J end lost 0 bases, and 10 bases lay between the germline ends. This CDR3 is built from 15 residues. The CDR3 region is CASSSTLVSYNEQFF. In nucleotides, the CDR3 is TGTGCCAGCAGCTCGACCCTAGTCTCCTACAATGAGCAGTTCTTC. Complete variable domain (other parts from reference TRBV11-1 and TRBJ2-1): EAEVAQSPRYKITEKSQAVAFWCDPISGHATLYWYRQILGQGPELLVQFQDESVVDDSQLPKDRFSAERLKGVDSTLKIQPAELGDSAMYLCASSSTLVSYNEQFFGPGTRLTVL.

This chain links TRBV2 with TRBJ1-2; 10 positions agree with TRBD1. The CDR3 loop spans 15 amino acids. Germline V gene sequence: CDR1 SNHLY, CDR2 FYNNEI. Germline trimming cut 6 bases from V and 4 bases from J; bases unmatched to any gene: 8. In DNA, the CDR3 is TGTGCCAGCAGGGACAGGGGGGGTACCGTCTATGGCTACACCTTC. Translated, it gives CASRDRGGTVYGYTF.

The chain uses TRBV21-1 and TRBJ1-5; the table names TRBD1, a call not compared with the DNA. TRBV21-1 is noted as a pseudogene. This CDR3 contains 16 residues. In DNA, the CDR3 is TGTGCCAGCAGCAGGGACAGTTCCTTAAGCAATCAGCCCCAGCATTTT. It encodes CASSRDSSLSNQPQHF.

The CDR3 sequence is CASSRDWGSSYEQYF. The CDR3 nucleotides are TGTGCCAGCAGCCGGGACTGGGGGAGCTCCTACGAGCAGTACTTC. The V gene is TRBV7-2, the J gene TRBJ2-7, with a weak D call TRBD2 (6 bases). V was pared by 5 bases and J by 0 bases, with 14 bases between. Germline lookup yields CDR1 SGHTA and CDR2 FQGNSA. The CDR3 totals 15 residues.

This CDR3 is CASRDYPAGTPEGGELFF. CDR3 nucleotides: TGTGCCAGCAGGGACTATCCGGCCGGGACCCCGGAAGGCGGGGAGCTGTTTTTT. The chain recombines TRBV28 with TRBJ2-2; maybe TRBD2 (6 bases). CDR3 length: 18 residues. Looked up from germline, CDR1 is MDHEN and CDR2 is SYDVKM. Trimming removed 6 bases at V and 7 bases at J, with 27 bases between.

The chain uses TRBV1 and TRBJ2-1; the table's D gene call, TRBD1, was not cross checked with the DNA. TRBV1 is flagged as a pseudogene. The CDR3 spans 15 residues. For the CDR3, the DNA is TGCACCAGCAGCCCAGGGGATCGGCCCTACAATGAGCAGTTCTTC. It encodes CTSSPGDRPYNEQFF.

The chain carries TRBV6-5 and TRBJ2-1, with D hard to call. CDR3 length: 12 residues. V was shortened by 11 bases and J by 8 bases, with 16 bases between the two germline ends. CDR1 MNHEY and CDR2 SVGAGI come from the germline V gene. The CDR3 is CASLTRKDEQFF. In DNA, the CDR3 is TGTGCCTCACTGACCAGGAAGGATGAGCAGTTCTTC.

The rearrangement uses TRBV25-1 and TRBJ1-1; D may be TRBD1 (5 bases). The CDR3 length is 14 residues. Looked up from germline, CDR1 is MGHDK and CDR2 is SYGVNS. V shed 4 bases and J shed 1 base, with 10 bases lying between them. In DNA form, the CDR3 reads TGTGCCAGCAGTGGAGACACAGGGAACACTGAAGCTTTCTTT. This codes for CASSGDTGNTEAFF.

This sequence joins TRBV27 and TRBJ2-1; 8 bases are a match to TRBD2. This CDR3 has 14 amino acids. Trimming took 7 bases from V and 4 from J; bases not matched to a gene: 6. The germline gives CDR1 MNHEY, CDR2 SMNVEV (reference sequence). Here the CDR3 reads CASTRGGPYNEQFF. As DNA, the CDR3 is TGTGCCAGCACCCGCGGGGGGCCATACAATGAGCAGTTCTTC.

Concerning this clone: The junction does not match germline at one end; this may be a read error. The chain links TRBV6-1 to TRBJ2-1, with D possibly TRBD2 on 7 matching bases. There are 13 residues in the CDR3. Germline assignment: CDR1 MNHNS and CDR2 SASEGT. This CDR3 is CAIRGGVVDEQFF. CDR3 coding DNA: TGCGCAATTAGGGGGGGCGTTGTAGATGAGCAGTTCTTC.

The chain is built from TRBV28 and TRBJ2-5, with 9 positions matching TRBD1. This CDR3 has 16 residues. CDR1 and CDR2 from the germline V gene are MDHEN and SYDVKM. V was pared by 4 bases and J by 4 bases, with 10 bases of the junction left unmatched. CDR3 loop: CASSSPGQGNGETQYF. In DNA form, the CDR3 reads TGTGCCAGCAGTTCCCCGGGACAGGGCAATGGAGAGACCCAGTACTTC.

This chain connects TRBV2 to TRBJ1-2; D is unresolved. Germline V gene sequence: CDR1 SNHLY, CDR2 FYNNEI. Between the trimmed V and J ends, which lost 3 bases and 4 bases, there was a span of 18 bases. CDR3 length equals 16 residues. CDR3 amino acids: CASSEAPPGFTYGYTF. The CDR3, as DNA: TGTGCCAGCAGTGAGGCTCCTCCGGGGTTTACCTATGGCTACACCTTC.

The chain combines TRBV29-1 with TRBJ2-2; 12 bases are shared with TRBD2. J gave up 5 bases and V 4 bases, and 2 bases lay outside the gene matches. This CDR3 is built from 14 residues. The V gene's germline CDR1 is SQVTM and CDR2 ANQGSEA. The CDR3 is CSVGLAGGTGELFF. The CDR3 coding sequence is TGCAGCGTTGGCCTAGCGGGAGGGACCGGGGAGCTGTTTTTT.

This clone showed up just a few times. The rearrangement uses TRBV19 and TRBJ1-1; 7 positions match TRBD1. Trimming took 6 bases from V and 3 from J; bases not matched to a gene: 4. This CDR3 spans 13 amino acids. In germline, CDR1 is LNHDA, CDR2 SQIVND (reference sequence). The CDR3 DNA reads TGTGCCAGTAGCCGAGACAGGGACACTGAAGCTTTCTTT. Translation: CASSRDRDTEAFF.

To note about this clone: Other DNA sequences in this sample translate to the same CDR3. V gene TRBV20-1 combines with J gene TRBJ2-7; a possible D gene is TRBD2 (5 bases). V was pared by 5 bases and J by 3 bases, with 8 bases between. This CDR3 comprises 11 residues. Germline CDR1 DFQATT, CDR2 SNEGSKA (reference sequence). CDR3 sequence: CSASRGYEQYF. The DNA for the CDR3 is TGCAGTGCTTCCCGGGGCTACGAGCAGTACTTC.

The gene calls are TRBV30 and TRBJ2-1; 8 nucleotides agree with TRBD2. J lost 4 bases, V lost 1 base, and 12 bases had no gene match. CDR1 GTSNPN and CDR2 SVGIG come from the germline V gene (reference sequence). The CDR3 runs 17 residues. CDR3: CAWSEEGSGGYYNEQFF. DNA of the CDR3: TGTGCCTGGAGTGAGGAAGGGTCGGGGGGGTATTACAATGAGCAGTTCTTC.

The V and J genes are TRBV5-1 and TRBJ1-1, with 7 bases aligning to TRBD1. CDR1 and CDR2 from the germline V gene are SGHRS and YFSETQ. The J segment lost 0 bases and the V segment lost 2 bases, leaving 4 bases of the junction unmatched. CDR3 size: 15 residues. DNA of the CDR3: TGCGCCAGCAGCTTTTCGGGACAGCTGAACACTGAAGCTTTCTTT. Amino acids: CASSFSGQLNTEAFF.

This chain links TRBV7-9 with TRBJ2-7; TRBD2 agrees at 10 bases. This CDR3 is 17 amino acids long. CDR1 is SEHNR and CDR2 is FQNEAQ in the germline V gene (reference sequence). V trimming: 5 bases; J trimming: 0 bases; junction bases outside the gene matches: 10. This CDR3 is CASSPGLAGESSYEQYF. CDR3 sequence (DNA): TGTGCCAGCAGCCCGGGTCTAGCGGGAGAAAGCTCCTACGAGCAGTACTTC.

The chain employs TRBV29-1 and TRBJ1-1, with 8 bases that match TRBD1. V gave up 4 bases and J gave up 9 bases; unmatched junction bases: 7. The CDR3 is made up of 12 amino acids. The germline V gene has CDR1 SQVTM and CDR2 ANQGSEA. The CDR3 here is CSVARQGRQAFF. In DNA, the CDR3 is TGCAGCGTTGCCAGACAGGGGAGACAAGCTTTCTTT.

CDR3 DNA: TGTGCCAGCTCACCACCGCTATCCAGGGTGCTCTACAATGAGCAGTTCTTC. Residues: CASSPPLSRVLYNEQFF. V usage is TRBV18 and J usage is TRBJ2-1, with a possible D match to TRBD1 (5 bases). CDR1 and CDR2 (germline): KGHSH, LQKENI. Trimming cost V 0 bases and J 3 bases, with 15 bases left between them. The CDR3 loop spans 17 amino acids.

CDR3 in DNA: TGCGCCAGCAGCTTGCGTAGCGGGAAGGGTAGATCCTACGAGCAGTACTTC. This sequence encodes CASSLRSGKGRSYEQYF. The chain joins TRBV5-1 to TRBJ2-7; TRBD2 matches at 8 bases. The CDR3 is made up of 17 amino acids. The germline V gene has CDR1 SGHRS and CDR2 YFSETQ. V lost 1 base to trimming and J lost 1 base; unmatched junction nucleotides: 10.